The 22 T cell receptor beta chains presented below share a single source sample, sequenced in a study of post-analysis software for immune sequencing data. Study-wide results and caveats: Among 5 or 6 TRBV segments more frequent in patients than controls were TRBV5-6, TRBV5-1 and TRBV20-1.

Sequencing libraries made from TCR beta cDNA carried unique molecular identifiers. TCRdb independently ran MiXCR on the PCR reads; one entry per CDR3 protein. The sample has 150,000 to 200,000 distinct CDR3 sequences, 30% seen once; the top ten hold approximately 1.5%. Their antigen targets remain unknown. Sequencing input: blood. The receptors shown here come from a girl between 5 and 17 years old with multiple sclerosis.

As concerns this clonotype: One end of the junction varies from germline; a read error may be responsible. The gene calls are TRBV28 and TRBJ2-5, with D unclear. Germline CDR1 reads MDHEN; CDR2 reads SYDVKM. This CDR3 has 14 residues. The CDR3 DNA reads TGTGTCAGCAGTTTATCCGTGCGTCCGGAGACCCAGTACTTC. Translating it yields CVSSLSVRPETQYF.

The chain joins TRBV28 to TRBJ2-7; D possibly corresponds to TRBD2 (6 bases). With 6 bases removed from V and 4 bases from J, the gap between germline ends came to 10 bases. The CDR3 spans 12 residues. CDR1 and CDR2 (germline): MDHEN, SYDVKM. CDR3 in amino acids: CASSGGKYEQYF. The CDR3 DNA sequence: TGTGCCAGCAGCGGCGGGAAGTACGAGCAGTACTTC.

As to this clonotype: A much larger clone sits a single nucleotide away, making a read error possible. The J gene is TRBJ2-7, the V gene TRBV7-3, with TRBD2 matching over 12 bases. CDR1 and CDR2 (germline): SGHTA, FQGTGA. There are 16 residues in the CDR3. Written as DNA, the CDR3 is TGTGCCTGCAGCTTGGGGACTAGCGGGCGCCGCTACGAGCAGTACTTC. Protein: CACSLGTSGRRYEQYF.

As concerns this clonotype: Being one base from a much bigger clone, this may be a read error. Since the CDR3 does not end with the conserved phenylalanine or tryptophan, this likely comes from a read error. The chain combines TRBV5-1 with TRBJ2-3; the D gene is possibly TRBD1 (5 bases). Germline V gene sequence: CDR1 SGHRS, CDR2 YFSETQ. This CDR3 comprises 15 residues. The V end lost 1 base, the J end lost 4 bases, and 13 bases lay between the germline ends. The DNA of the CDR3 is TGCGCCAGCAGCTTGAGGCAGGGTGAGGCAGATACGCAGTATTTG. Protein: CASSLRQGEADTQYL.

A few counts support this clonotype. The chain combines TRBV10-3 with TRBJ2-2, with 13 nucleotides matching TRBD2. Germline loops: CDR1 ENHRY, CDR2 SYGVKD. This CDR3 is built from 14 residues. Germline trimming cut 11 bases from V and 3 bases from J; bases unmatched to any gene: 3. CDR3 in amino acids: CAGGLAGYTGELFF. CDR3 sequence (DNA): TGTGCCGGGGGACTAGCGGGGTACACCGGGGAGCTGTTTTTT.

The V gene is TRBV28, the J gene TRBJ1-4; D possibly corresponds to TRBD1 (5 bases). V was pared by 4 bases and J by 11 bases, with 14 bases between. CDR3 size: 13 residues. Germline values: CDR1 MDHEN, CDR2 SYDVKM. The CDR3 DNA sequence: TGTGCCAGCAGTTGGGACCGACCAGGGAAACTGTTTTTT. It yields the protein CASSWDRPGKLFF.

The chain employs TRBV7-8 and TRBJ2-7; TRBD2 matches 10 bases. Germline V gene sequence: CDR1 SGHVS, CDR2 FQNEAQ. The V segment lost 1 base and the J segment 10 bases; nucleotides outside the gene matches: 10. The CDR3 sequence is 15 residues long. CDR3 nucleotide sequence: TGTGCCAGCAGCTTAGAGGGGACTAGCGTGAAAACCCAGTACTTC. This translates into CASSLEGTSVKTQYF.

The chain recombines TRBV6-6 with TRBJ1-2, with D uncertain. Germline CDR1 reads MNHNY; CDR2 reads SVGAGI (reference sequence). Trimming stripped 7 bases from V and 0 bases from J, with 12 bases between. The CDR3 runs 14 residues. The chain's CDR3 is CASTLGRANYGYTF. As DNA, the CDR3 is TGTGCCAGCACCTTGGGGAGGGCTAACTATGGCTACACCTTC.

This clonotype was seen more than once but under ten times. The gene calls are TRBV5-1 and TRBJ2-1; 9 bases are shared with TRBD2. In germline, CDR1 is SGHRS, CDR2 YFSETQ. The CDR3 is made up of 16 amino acids. V shed 1 base and J 5 bases; nucleotides not matched to a gene: 7. The CDR3 here is CASSLLEREANNEQFF. The CDR3 nucleotides read TGCGCCAGCAGCTTGTTGGAGCGGGAGGCGAACAATGAGCAGTTCTTC.

Regarding this clonotype: Germline is not matched at one junction end, which may reflect a read error. V gene TRBV3-1 combines with J gene TRBJ1-6; TRBD1 matches at 8 bases. The germline V gene encodes CDR1 LGHDT and CDR2 YNNKEL (reference sequence). The CDR3 contains 15 residues. CDR3 DNA: TGTGCCAGCAGCCAAGGAAGGACAGGGAATTCACCCCCCCACTTT. As protein: CASSQGRTGNSPPHF.

The V call is TRBV4-1, the J call TRBJ2-5; 9 nucleotides agree with TRBD2. This CDR3 spans 17 amino acids. Trimming at V came to 1 base and at J to 5 bases, leaving 11 bases not matched to a gene. Germline CDR1 is MGHRA and CDR2 is YSYEKL. This CDR3 reads CASSQVFAGGPNETQYF. The DNA of the CDR3 is TGCGCCAGCAGCCAAGTTTTCGCGGGAGGGCCGAATGAGACCCAGTACTTC.

This clonotype has at least ten counts. V usage is TRBV11-1 and J usage is TRBJ1-2; D remains ambiguous. Trimming removed 2 bases from V and 4 bases from J, with 11 bases in between. Germline V gene data show CDR1 as SGHAT and CDR2 as FQDESV (reference sequence). CDR3 length: 14 residues. The CDR3 sequence is CASSLMSDRYGYTF. The DNA of the CDR3 is TGTGCCAGCAGCTTAATGAGTGACCGCTATGGCTACACCTTC.

V usage is TRBV27 and J usage is TRBJ1-1; D is ambiguous. V lost 5 bases and J 11 bases, leaving 15 bases between the germline ends. In germline, CDR1 is MNHEY, CDR2 SMNVEV (reference sequence). The CDR3 is 12 amino acids. As DNA, the CDR3 is TGTGCCAGCAGTACACTGGGTAGCTGGGCTTTCTTT. Translating gives CASSTLGSWAFF.

This sequence joins TRBV15 and TRBJ1-1; no reliable D call. CDR3 size: 13 residues. V was pared by 3 bases and J by 3 bases, with 8 bases between. Looked up from germline, CDR1 is LNHNV and CDR2 is YYDKDF (reference sequence). As DNA, the CDR3 is TGTGCCACCAGCAGGGCAAGGGACACTGAAGCTTTCTTT. Amino acid sequence: CATSRARDTEAFF.

This clonotype was recorded at least ten times. CDR3 loop: CASTTSLAGGDLSYEQYF. The CDR3 region has the DNA TGCGCCAGCACCACCTCACTAGCGGGAGGGGACCTGAGCTACGAGCAGTACTTC. The chain has TRBV5-1 and TRBJ2-7; 13 bases agree with TRBD2. The V gene end was trimmed by 6 bases and the J gene end by 3 bases; junction bases not matched to a gene: 15. The CDR3 is 18 amino acids. The germline gives CDR1 SGHRS, CDR2 YFSETQ.

This clonotype was observed a few times. The rearrangement joins TRBV12-5 to TRBJ1-1; D gene ambiguous. Trimming removed 3 bases at V and 7 bases at J, with 9 bases between. This CDR3 has 12 residues. CDR1 LGHNT and CDR2 FRNRAP come from the germline V gene. Written as DNA, the CDR3 is TGTGCTAGTGGTTTTGGGTTAGGTGAAGCTTTCTTT. The encoded protein is CASGFGLGEAFF. The full variable domain, in which reference TRBV12-5 and TRBJ1-1 provide the parts outside the CDR3, is DARVTQTPRHKVTEMGQEVTMRCQPILGHNTVFWYRQTMMQGLELLAYFRNRAPLDDSGMPKDRFSAEMPDATLATLKIQPSEPRDSAVYFCASGFGLGEAFFGQGTRLTVV.

This chain uses TRBV20-1 with TRBJ2-3; no firm D call. Trimming pared 0 bases from V and 0 bases from J, leaving 4 bases between. Germline-derived CDR1 and CDR2 are DFQATT and SNEGSKA (reference sequence). CDR3 length equals 13 residues. CDR3 coding DNA: TGCAGTGCTAGAGACGTAAGCACAGATACGCAGTATTTT. Amino acids: CSARDVSTDTQYF.

In regard to this clonotype: Sequence at one end of the junction differs from germline and may be a read error. V and J are TRBV20-1 and TRBJ2-7, with D possibly matching TRBD2 (5 bases). This CDR3 spans 14 amino acids. Looked up from germline, CDR1 is DFQATT and CDR2 is SNEGSKA (reference sequence). For the CDR3, the DNA is TGCAGTGCTAGAGATTTAGAGAGGGCCTACGAGCGGTACTTC. It translates to CSARDLERAYERYF.

The chain employs TRBV27 and TRBJ1-5; D is unclear. There are 15 residues in the CDR3. CDR1 is MNHEY, CDR2 SMNVEV, per germline (reference sequence). V shed 2 bases and J shed 2 bases, with 10 bases lying between them. The CDR3 here is CASSLTRTRNQPQHF. The CDR3 DNA follows: TGTGCCAGCAGTTTAACAAGGACCCGCAATCAGCCCCAGCATTTT.

This clonotype was picked up many times. This rearrangement joins TRBV5-5 to TRBJ1-2; D not certain. V lost 4 bases, J lost 3 bases, and 7 bases lay in between. The CDR3 sequence is 12 residues long. Germline CDR1 and CDR2: SGHKS and YYEKEE (reference sequence). The CDR3, as DNA: TGTGCCAGCAGCGCAGGAGACTATGGCTACACCTTC. This translates into CASSAGDYGYTF.

This clonotype was counted a few times. The V call is TRBV5-1, the J call TRBJ2-3; 8 bases are a match to TRBD2. This CDR3 has 14 residues. Germline V lookup: CDR1 SGHRS, CDR2 YFSETQ. The V gene end was trimmed by 7 bases and the J gene end by 0 bases; junction bases not matched to a gene: 4. This CDR3 is CASQAGASTDTQYF. CDR3 nucleotides: TGCGCCAGCCAAGCGGGAGCGAGCACAGATACGCAGTATTTT.

This clonotype was counted at least ten times. CDR3 region: CSVEGAADNEQFF. DNA for the CDR3: TGCAGCGTTGAAGGCGCGGCGGACAATGAGCAGTTCTTC. The chain joins TRBV29-1 to TRBJ2-1; D gene ambiguous. The CDR3 is 13 residues long. The V gene lost 1 base and the J gene lost 5 bases, with 9 bases spanning the gap. From germline, CDR1 is SQVTM and CDR2 ANQGSEA.